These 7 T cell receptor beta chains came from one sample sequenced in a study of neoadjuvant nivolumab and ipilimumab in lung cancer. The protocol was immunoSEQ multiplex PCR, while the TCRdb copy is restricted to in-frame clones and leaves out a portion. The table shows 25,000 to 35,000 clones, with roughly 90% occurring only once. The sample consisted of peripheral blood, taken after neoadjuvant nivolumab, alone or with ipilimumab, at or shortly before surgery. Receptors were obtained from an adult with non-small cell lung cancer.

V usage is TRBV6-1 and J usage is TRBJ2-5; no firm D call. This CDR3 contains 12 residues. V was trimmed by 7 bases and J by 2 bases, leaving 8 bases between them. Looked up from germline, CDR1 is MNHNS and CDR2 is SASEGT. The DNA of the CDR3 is TGTGCCAGCACGTCCCCTCAAGAGACCCAGTACTTC. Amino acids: CASTSPQETQYF.

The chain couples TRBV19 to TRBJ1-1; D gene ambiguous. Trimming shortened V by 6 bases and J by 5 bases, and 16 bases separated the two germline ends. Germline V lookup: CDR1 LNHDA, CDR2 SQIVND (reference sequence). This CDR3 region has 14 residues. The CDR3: CASRVGSLGTEAFF. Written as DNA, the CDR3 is TGTGCCAGTAGAGTCGGCTCCCTGGGGACTGAAGCTTTCTTT. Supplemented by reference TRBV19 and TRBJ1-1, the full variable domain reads DGGITQSPKYLFRKEGQNVTLSCEQNLNHDAMYWYRQDPGQGLRLIYYSQIVNDFQKGDIAEGYSVSREKKESFPLTVTSAQKNPTAFYLCASRVGSLGTEAFFGQGTRLTVV.

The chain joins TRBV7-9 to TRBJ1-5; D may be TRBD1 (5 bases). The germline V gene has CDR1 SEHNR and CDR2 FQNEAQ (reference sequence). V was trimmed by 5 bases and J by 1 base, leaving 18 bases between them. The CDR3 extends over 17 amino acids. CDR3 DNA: TGTGCCAGCAGCGGAGGATCTGGGGCAGGAAGCAATCAGCCCCAGCATTTT. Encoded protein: CASSGGSGAGSNQPQHF.

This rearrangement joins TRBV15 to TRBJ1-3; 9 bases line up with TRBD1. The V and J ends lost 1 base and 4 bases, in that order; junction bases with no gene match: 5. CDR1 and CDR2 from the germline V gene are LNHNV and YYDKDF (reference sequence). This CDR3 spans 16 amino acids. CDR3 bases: TGTGCCACCAGCAGAGGGGGACAGGGTGGAGGAAACACCATATATTTT. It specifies CATSRGGQGGGNTIYF.

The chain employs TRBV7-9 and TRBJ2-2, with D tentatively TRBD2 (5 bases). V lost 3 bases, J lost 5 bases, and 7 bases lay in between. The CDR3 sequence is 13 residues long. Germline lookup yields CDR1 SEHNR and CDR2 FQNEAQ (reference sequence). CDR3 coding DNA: TGTGCCAGCAGCTTGGGCGGGACCGGGGAGCTGTTTTTT. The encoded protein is CASSLGGTGELFF.

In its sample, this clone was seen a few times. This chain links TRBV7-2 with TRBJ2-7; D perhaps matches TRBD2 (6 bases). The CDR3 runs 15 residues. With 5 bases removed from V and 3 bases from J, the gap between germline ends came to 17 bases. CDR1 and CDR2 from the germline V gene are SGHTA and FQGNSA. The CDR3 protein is CASSPTGLGYYEQYF. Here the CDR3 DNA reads TGTGCCAGCAGCCCCACGGGACTTGGCTACTACGAGCAGTACTTC.

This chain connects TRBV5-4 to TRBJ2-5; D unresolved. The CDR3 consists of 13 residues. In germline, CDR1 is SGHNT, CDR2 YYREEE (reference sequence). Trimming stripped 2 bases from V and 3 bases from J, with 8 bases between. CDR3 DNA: TGTGCCAGCAGCTTTGGGCTTGAAGAGACCCAGTACTTC. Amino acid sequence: CASSFGLEETQYF.